The T cell receptor beta chain described here comes from a study of shared clonotypes between healthy human individuals. The study, taken as a whole, reports: Only a few donors were included, so the genetic and exposure-history diversity represented was limited.

Trimming took off 8 bases at V and 4 bases at J, with 12 bases between the two ends. The V gene's germline CDR1 is MNHNS and CDR2 SASEGT. This CDR3 is built from 13 residues. Comment on this clone: Antigen unknown.

Assay used: immunoSEQ multiplex PCR; TCRdb lists only in-frame clones, some missing. Among 850,000 to 1,200,000 clones, under 80% were seen once, and the ten largest hold about 1.5%. This chain connects TRBV6-1 to TRBJ1-5, with D possibly TRBD1 on 5 matching bases. The sequencing sample was made of memory CD4+ T cells sorted from blood. Noted subset: CD45RA-negative fraction. The TCR originated in a man between 18 and 29 years old in good health. The CDR3 DNA reads TGTGCCAGCTCAGGGTCCGGAAATCAGCCCCAGCATTTT. Amino acid sequence: CASSGSGNQPQHF.